Listed here are 6 T cell receptor beta chains from one sample, sequenced in a study of blood T cell repertoires in COVID-19. Produced via immunoSEQ multiplex PCR; TCRdb's table is partial and in-frame only. The data show around 92,000 clones, roughly nine tenths seen once. The sequenced sample was peripheral blood. These receptors all stem from a woman aged 80 or older with active COVID-19.

V gene TRBV4-3 combines with J gene TRBJ2-1, with 8 bases lining up with TRBD2. J gave up 8 bases and V 4 bases, and 10 bases lay outside the gene matches. Germline CDR1 and CDR2: LGHNA and YSLEER. This CDR3 region has 15 residues. CDR3 loop: CASSLGRANVYEQFF. The CDR3 DNA sequence: TGCGCCAGCAGCCTCGGGAGGGCCAACGTTTATGAGCAGTTCTTC.

The chain couples TRBV24-1 to TRBJ2-7; D is unresolved. V was pared by 3 bases and J by 5 bases, with 10 bases between. Germline lookup yields CDR1 KGHDR and CDR2 SFDVKD. The length of the CDR3 is 13 residues. CDR3: CATSDARINEQYF. The CDR3 DNA sequence: TGTGCCACCAGTGATGCGAGGATCAACGAGCAGTACTTC.

This rearrangement joins TRBV12-3 or TRBV12-4 to TRBJ2-4; D uncertain. The V gene lost 1 base and the J gene lost 11 bases, with 9 bases spanning the gap. This CDR3 spans 12 amino acids. CDR3 sequence (DNA): TGTGCCAGCAGTTTAGTCACGCAGTTTCAGTACTTC. The encoded protein is CASSLVTQFQYF.

This sequence joins TRBV18 and TRBJ2-2; D unclear. Germline loops: CDR1 KGHSH, CDR2 LQKENI. Trimming shortened V by 1 base and J by 1 base, and 7 bases separated the two germline ends. The CDR3 is made up of 15 amino acids. The CDR3 spells CASSPLAGNTGELFF. The CDR3, as DNA: TGTGCCAGCTCACCACTGGCAGGGAACACCGGGGAGCTGTTTTTT.

The chain is built from TRBV18 and TRBJ1-3; maybe TRBD1 (6 bases). The CDR3 is 15 residues long. CDR1 is KGHSH, CDR2 LQKENI, per germline. Trimming cost V 0 bases and J 7 bases, with 13 bases left between them. In nucleotides, the CDR3 is TGTGCCAGCTCACCACCTACACAGGGAGCGAACACCATATATTTT. Translated, it gives CASSPPTQGANTIYF.

The rearrangement joins TRBV28 to TRBJ2-3, with 7 bases lining up with TRBD2. Germline V gene sequence: CDR1 MDHEN, CDR2 SYDVKM. V gave up 3 bases and J gave up 4 bases; unmatched junction bases: 19. The CDR3 totals 19 residues. The CDR3 here is CASSFLTLWAGETPDTQYF. The CDR3 nucleotides read TGTGCCAGCAGTTTCTTGACCCTCTGGGCGGGAGAGACCCCAGATACGCAGTATTTT.